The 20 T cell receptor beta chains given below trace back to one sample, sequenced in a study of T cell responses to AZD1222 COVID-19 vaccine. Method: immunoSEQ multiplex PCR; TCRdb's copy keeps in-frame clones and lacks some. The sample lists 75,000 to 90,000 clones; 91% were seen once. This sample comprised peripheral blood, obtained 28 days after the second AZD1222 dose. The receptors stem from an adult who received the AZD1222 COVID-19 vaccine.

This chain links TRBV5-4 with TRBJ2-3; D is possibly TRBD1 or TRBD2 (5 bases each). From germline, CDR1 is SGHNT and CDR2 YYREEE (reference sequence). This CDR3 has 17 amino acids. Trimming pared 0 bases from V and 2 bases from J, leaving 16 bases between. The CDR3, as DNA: TGTGCCAGCAGCTTGGGGAGAGCTTTGGGGGACACAGATACGCAGTATTTT. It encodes CASSLGRALGDTDTQYF.

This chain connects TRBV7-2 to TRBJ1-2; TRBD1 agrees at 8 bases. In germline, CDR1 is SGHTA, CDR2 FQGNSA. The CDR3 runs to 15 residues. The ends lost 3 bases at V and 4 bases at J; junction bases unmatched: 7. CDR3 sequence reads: CASSFNYGTGYGYTF. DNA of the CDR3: TGTGCCAGCAGCTTTAACTACGGGACAGGCTATGGCTACACCTTC.

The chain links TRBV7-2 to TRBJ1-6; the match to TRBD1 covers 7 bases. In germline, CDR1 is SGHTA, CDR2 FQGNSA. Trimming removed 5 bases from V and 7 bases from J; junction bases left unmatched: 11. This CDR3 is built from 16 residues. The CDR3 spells CASSPRGRGQNSPLHF. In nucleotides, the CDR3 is TGTGCCAGCAGCCCACGAGGGAGGGGGCAGAATTCACCCCTCCACTTT.

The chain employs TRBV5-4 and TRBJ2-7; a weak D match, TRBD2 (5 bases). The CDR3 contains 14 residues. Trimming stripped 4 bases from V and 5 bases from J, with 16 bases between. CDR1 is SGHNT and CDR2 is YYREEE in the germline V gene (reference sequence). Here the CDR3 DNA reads TGTGCCAGCAGCCCGGCCTCTTCGGGAAACGAGCAGTACTTC. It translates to CASSPASSGNEQYF.

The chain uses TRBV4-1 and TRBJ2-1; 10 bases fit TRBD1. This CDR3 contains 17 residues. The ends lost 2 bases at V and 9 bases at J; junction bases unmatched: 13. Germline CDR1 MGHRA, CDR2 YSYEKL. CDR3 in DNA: TGCGCCAGCAGCCAACCCCGGGACAGGGGACCCACTTTTGAGCAGTTCTTC. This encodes CASSQPRDRGPTFEQFF.

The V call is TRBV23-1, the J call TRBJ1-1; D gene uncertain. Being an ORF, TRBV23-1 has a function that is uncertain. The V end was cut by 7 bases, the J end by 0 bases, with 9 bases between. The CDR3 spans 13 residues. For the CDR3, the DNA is TGCGCCAGCACCCAACCCGTGAACACTGAAGCTTTCTTT. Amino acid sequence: CASTQPVNTEAFF.

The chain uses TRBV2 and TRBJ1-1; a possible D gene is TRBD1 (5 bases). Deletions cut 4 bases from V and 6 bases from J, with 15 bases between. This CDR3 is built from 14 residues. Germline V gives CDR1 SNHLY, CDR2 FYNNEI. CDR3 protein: CASSADTLTAEAFF. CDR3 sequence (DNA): TGTGCCAGCAGTGCGGACACTCTGACCGCTGAAGCTTTCTTT.

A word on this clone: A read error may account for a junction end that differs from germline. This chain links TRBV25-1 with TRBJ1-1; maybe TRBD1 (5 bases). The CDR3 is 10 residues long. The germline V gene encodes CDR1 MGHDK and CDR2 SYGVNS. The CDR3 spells CASSGCLGRF. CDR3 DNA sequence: TGTGCCAGCAGTGGATGTTTGGGACGCTTT.

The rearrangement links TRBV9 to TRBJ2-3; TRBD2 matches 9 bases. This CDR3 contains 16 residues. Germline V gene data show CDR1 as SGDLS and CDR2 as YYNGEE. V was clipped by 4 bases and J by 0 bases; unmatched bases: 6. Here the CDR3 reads CASSPLAGGSTDTQYF. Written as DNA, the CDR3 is TGTGCCAGCAGCCCACTGGCGGGGGGGAGCACAGATACGCAGTATTTT.

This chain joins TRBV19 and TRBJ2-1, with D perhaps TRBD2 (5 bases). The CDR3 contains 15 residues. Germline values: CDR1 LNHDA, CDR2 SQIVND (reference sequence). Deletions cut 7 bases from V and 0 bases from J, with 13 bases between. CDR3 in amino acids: CASNPLGSSYNEQFF. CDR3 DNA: TGTGCCAGTAATCCTCTAGGGAGCTCCTACAATGAGCAGTTCTTC.

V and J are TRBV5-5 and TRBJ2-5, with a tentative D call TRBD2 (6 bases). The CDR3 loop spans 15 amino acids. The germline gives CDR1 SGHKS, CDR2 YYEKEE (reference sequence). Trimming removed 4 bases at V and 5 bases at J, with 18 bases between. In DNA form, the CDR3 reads TGTGCCAGCAGCAGGGGACCGGGAGATCTGGAGACCCAGTACTTC. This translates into CASSRGPGDLETQYF.

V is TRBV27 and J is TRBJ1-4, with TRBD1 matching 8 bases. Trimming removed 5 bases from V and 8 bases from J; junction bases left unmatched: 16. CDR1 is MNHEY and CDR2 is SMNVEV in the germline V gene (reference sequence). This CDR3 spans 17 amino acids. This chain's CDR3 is CASSPRRSAGGWEKLFF. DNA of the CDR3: TGTGCCAGCAGTCCCCGTCGATCCGCAGGGGGCTGGGAAAAACTGTTTTTT.

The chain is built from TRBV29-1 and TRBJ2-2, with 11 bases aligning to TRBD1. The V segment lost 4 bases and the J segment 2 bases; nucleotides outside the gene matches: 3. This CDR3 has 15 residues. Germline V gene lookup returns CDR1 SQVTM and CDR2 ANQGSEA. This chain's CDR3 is CSVARTGGNTGELFF. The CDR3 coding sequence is TGCAGCGTTGCAAGGACAGGGGGCAACACCGGGGAGCTGTTTTTT.

The CDR3 is CASSDLQGDTQYF. The CDR3 bases are TGTGCCAGCAGTGACCTACAAGGGGATACGCAGTATTTT. The V call is TRBV6-4, the J call TRBJ2-3, with D unresolved. Trimming left V 2 bases short and J 6 bases short, with 9 bases between. Germline V gene data show CDR1 as MRHNA and CDR2 as SNTAGT. This CDR3 has 13 residues.

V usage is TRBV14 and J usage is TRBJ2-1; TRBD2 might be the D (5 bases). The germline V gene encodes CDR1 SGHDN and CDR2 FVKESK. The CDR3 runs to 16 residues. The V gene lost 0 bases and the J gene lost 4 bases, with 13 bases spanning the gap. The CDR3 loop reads CASSQDWTRGYNEQFF. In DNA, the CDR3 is TGTGCCAGCAGCCAAGATTGGACGCGAGGGTACAATGAGCAGTTCTTC.

In DNA, the CDR3 is TGTGCCATCAGTGGGATTTTGACAGGGTCCCACAATGAGCAGTTCTTC. It is translated as CAISGILTGSHNEQFF. The J gene is TRBJ2-1, the V gene TRBV10-3, with TRBD1 identical over 7 bases. This CDR3 contains 16 residues. The junction had 11 bases not matched to a gene; V was cut back by 4 bases and J by 5 bases. Germline V CDR1 and CDR2: ENHRY, SYGVKD.

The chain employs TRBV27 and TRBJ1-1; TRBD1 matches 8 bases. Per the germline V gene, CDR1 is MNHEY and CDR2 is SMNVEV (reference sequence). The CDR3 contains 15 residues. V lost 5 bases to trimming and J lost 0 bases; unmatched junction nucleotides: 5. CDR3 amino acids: CASSTRTGMNTEAFF. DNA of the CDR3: TGTGCCAGCAGTACCAGGACAGGGATGAACACTGAAGCTTTCTTT.

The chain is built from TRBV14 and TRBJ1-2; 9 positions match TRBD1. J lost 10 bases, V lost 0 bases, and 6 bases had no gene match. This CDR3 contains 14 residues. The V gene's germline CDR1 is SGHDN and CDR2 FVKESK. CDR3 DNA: TGTGCCAGCAGCCAAGATCTGGGACAGGGTGACTACACCTTC. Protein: CASSQDLGQGDYTF. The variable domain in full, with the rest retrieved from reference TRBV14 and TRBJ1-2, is EAGVTQFPSHSVIEKGQTVTLRCDPISGHDNLYWYRRVMGKEIKFLLHFVKESKQDESGMPNNRFLAERTGGTYSTLKVQPAELEDSGVYFCASSQDLGQGDYTFGSGTRLTVV.

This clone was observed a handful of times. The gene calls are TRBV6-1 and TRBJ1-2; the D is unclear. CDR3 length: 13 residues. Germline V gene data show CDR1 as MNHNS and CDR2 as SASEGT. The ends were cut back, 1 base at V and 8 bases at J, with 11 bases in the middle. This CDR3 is CASSEEELGGYTF. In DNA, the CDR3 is TGTGCCAGCAGTGAAGAAGAGTTGGGGGGCTACACCTTC.

The CDR3 region has the DNA TGTGCCAGCAGCCCCCCACCGGGGCCAGTCGACGATGAGCAGTTCTTC. Translating gives CASSPPPGPVDDEQFF. The chain uses TRBV5-6 and TRBJ2-1; D is possibly TRBD1 or TRBD2 (5 bases each). V lost 4 bases and J lost 8, with 22 bases in between. CDR3 size: 16 residues. Germline loops: CDR1 SGHDT, CDR2 YYEEEE.